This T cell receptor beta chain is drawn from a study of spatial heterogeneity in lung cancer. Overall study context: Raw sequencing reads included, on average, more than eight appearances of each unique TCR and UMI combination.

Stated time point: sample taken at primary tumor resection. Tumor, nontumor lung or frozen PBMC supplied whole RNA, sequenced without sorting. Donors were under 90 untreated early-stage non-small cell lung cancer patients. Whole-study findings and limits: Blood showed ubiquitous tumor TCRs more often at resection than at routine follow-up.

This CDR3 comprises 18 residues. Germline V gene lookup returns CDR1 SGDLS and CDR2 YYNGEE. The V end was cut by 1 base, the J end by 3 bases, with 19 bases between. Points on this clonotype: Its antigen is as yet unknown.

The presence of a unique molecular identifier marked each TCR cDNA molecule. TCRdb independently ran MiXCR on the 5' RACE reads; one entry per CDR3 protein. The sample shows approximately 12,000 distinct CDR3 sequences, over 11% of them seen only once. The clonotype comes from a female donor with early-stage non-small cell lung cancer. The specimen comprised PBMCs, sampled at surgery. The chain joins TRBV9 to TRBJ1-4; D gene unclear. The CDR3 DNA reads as TGTGCCAGCAGCGTAAGTGAGGAGACCTCAGAGGCTAATGAAAAACTGTTTTTT. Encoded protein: CASSVSEETSEANEKLFF.